This is a list of T cell receptor beta chains from one sample in a study of breast tumors, draining lymph nodes, adjacent tissues. TCRdb passed the multiplex PCR reads through MiXCR, listing each CDR3 protein once. The sample shows approximately 150,000 distinct CDR3 sequences, approximately 29% of them seen only once. Sequencing was done on a sample of axillary lymph node tissue. These receptor sequences come from a female donor with breast cancer. Some clones in this sample may be carry-over from other donors' samples. The CDR3 runs from the conserved cysteine through the conserved F or W. D genes are given only for firm matches. Clone size is not always given. Where it is, it says once, few, many or a class for expanded clones.

v_call	d_call	clone_size	j_call	cdr3_nt	cdr3_aa
TRBV20-1	TRBD2	many	TRBJ2-7	TGCAGTGCAGTAACTAGCGGGGGCCGGATTCGCTACGAGCAGTACTTC	CSAVTSGGRIRYEQYF
TRBV11-2	TRBD1	once	TRBJ2-3	TGTGCCAGCAGCGAAGGACAGGGGACCACAGATACGCAGTATTTT	CASSEGQGTTDTQYF
TRBV6-6	TRBD1	few	TRBJ1-2	TGTGCCAGCAGCCCCAGGGGGCCTGAAGCTAACTATGGCTACACCTTC	CASSPRGPEANYGYTF
TRBV7-2	TRBD1	NA	TRBJ1-1	TGTGCCAGCACCGAAGCTCGACAGGGTGAAGCTTTCTTT	CASTEARQGEAFF
TRBV2	NA	NA	TRBJ2-5	TGTGCCAGCAGTTACAGGTTCCAAGAGACCCAGTACTTC	CASSYRFQETQYF
TRBV6-1	TRBD2	many	TRBJ2-3	TGTGCCAGCAGTGTTCTAGCGGGGGCCTCTGCGGATACGCAGTATTTT	CASSVLAGASADTQYF
TRBV27	TRBD1	NA	TRBJ2-5	TGTGCCAGCAGTCCGCCGGGACAGGGGGCCGAGACCCAGTACTTC	CASSPPGQGAETQYF
TRBV9	TRBD2	many	TRBJ2-2	TGTGCCAGCAGCGTAGGTGGAACACTAGCGGGGACCGGGGAGCTGTTTTTT	CASSVGGTLAGTGELFF
TRBV5-1	TRBD1	many	TRBJ1-4	TGCGCCAGCAGCACCCAGGGGGGTATAAATGAAAAACTGTTTTTT	CASSTQGGINEKLFF
TRBV4-1	TRBD1	many	TRBJ1-2	TGCGCCAGCAGCCAAGTCCAGGGGGCTAACTATGGCTACACCTTC	CASSQVQGANYGYTF
TRBV29-1	NA	many	TRBJ2-5	TGCAGCGTTGATGCCGGGGCGATAAAGACCCAGTACTTC	CSVDAGAIKTQYF
TRBV2	TRBD2	many	TRBJ2-5	TGTGCCAGCAGTGACGGGCGGGGGCAAGAGACCCAGTACTTC	CASSDGRGQETQYF
TRBV9	NA	many	TRBJ2-3	TGTGCCAGCAGCGCAATGGAGTGGGATACGCAGTATTTT	CASSAMEWDTQYF
TRBV20-1	TRBD1	NA	TRBJ1-2	TGCAGTGACAACTGGGACAGGGGAAACTATGGCTACACCTTC	CSDNWDRGNYGYTF
TRBV18	NA	many	TRBJ2-7	TGTGCCAGCTCAAATAGTCTCTACGAGCAGTACTTC	CASSNSLYEQYF